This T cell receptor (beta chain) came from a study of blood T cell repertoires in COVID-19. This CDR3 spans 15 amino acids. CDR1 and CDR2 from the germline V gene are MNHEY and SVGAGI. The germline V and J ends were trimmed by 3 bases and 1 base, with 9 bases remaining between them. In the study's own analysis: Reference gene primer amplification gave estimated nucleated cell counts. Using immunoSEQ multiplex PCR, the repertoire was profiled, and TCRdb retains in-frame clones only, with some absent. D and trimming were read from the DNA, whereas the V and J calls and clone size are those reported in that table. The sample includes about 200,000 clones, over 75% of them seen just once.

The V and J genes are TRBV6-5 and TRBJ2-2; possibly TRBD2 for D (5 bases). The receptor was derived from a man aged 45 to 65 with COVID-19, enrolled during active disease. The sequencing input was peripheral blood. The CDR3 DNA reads TGTGCCAGCAGTTATGGGCGGGTGAACACCGGGGAGCTGTTTTTT. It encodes CASSYGRVNTGELFF.